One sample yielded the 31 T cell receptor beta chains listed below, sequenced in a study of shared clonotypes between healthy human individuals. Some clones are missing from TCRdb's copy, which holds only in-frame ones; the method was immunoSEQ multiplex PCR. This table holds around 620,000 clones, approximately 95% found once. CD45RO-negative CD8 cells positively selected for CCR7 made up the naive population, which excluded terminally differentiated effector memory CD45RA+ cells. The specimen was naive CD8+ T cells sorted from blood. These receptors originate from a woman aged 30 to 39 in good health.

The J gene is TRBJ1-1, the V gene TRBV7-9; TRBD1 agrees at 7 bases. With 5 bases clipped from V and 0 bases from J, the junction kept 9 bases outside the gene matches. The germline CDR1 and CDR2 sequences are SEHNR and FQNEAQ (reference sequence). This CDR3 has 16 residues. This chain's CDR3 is CASSPPGQILNTEAFF. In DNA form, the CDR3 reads TGTGCCAGCAGCCCCCCGGGACAGATATTGAACACTGAAGCTTTCTTT. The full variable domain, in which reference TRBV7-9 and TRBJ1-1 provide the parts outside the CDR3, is DTGVSQNPRHKITKRGQNVTFRCDPISEHNRLYWYRQTLGQGPEFLTYFQNEAQLEKSRLLSDRFSAERPKGSFSTLEIQRTEQGDSAMYLCASSPPGQILNTEAFFGQGTRLTVV.

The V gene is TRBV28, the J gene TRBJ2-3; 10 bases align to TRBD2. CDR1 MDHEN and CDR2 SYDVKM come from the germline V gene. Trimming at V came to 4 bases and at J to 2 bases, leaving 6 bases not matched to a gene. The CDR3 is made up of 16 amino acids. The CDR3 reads CASSSIAGGFTDTQYF. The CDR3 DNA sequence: TGTGCCAGCAGTTCCATAGCGGGAGGCTTCACAGATACGCAGTATTTT. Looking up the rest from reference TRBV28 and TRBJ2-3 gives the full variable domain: DVKVTQSSRYLVKRTGEKVFLECVQDMDHENMFWYRQDPGLGLRLIYFSYDVKMKEKGDIPEGYSVSREKKERFSLILESASTNQTSMYLCASSSIAGGFTDTQYFGPGTRLTVL.

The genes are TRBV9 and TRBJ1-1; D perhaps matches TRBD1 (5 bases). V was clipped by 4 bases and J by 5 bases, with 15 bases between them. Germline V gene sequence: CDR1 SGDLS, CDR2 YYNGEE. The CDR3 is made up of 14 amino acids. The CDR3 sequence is CASSLGGVGTEAFF. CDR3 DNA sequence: TGTGCCAGCAGCCTCGGGGGGGTAGGGACTGAAGCTTTCTTT.

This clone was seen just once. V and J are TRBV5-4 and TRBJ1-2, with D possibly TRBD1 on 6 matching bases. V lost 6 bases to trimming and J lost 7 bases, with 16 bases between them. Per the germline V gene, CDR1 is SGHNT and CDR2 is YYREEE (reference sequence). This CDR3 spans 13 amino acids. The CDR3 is CASTQMGGPGYTF. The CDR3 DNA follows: TGTGCCAGCACCCAAATGGGGGGGCCTGGCTACACCTTC.

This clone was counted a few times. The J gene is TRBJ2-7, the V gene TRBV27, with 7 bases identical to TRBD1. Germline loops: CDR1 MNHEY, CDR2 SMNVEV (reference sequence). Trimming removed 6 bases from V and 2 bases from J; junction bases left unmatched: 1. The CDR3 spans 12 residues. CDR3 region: CASSGTAYEQYF. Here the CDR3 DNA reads TGTGCCAGCAGCGGGACAGCCTACGAGCAGTACTTC.

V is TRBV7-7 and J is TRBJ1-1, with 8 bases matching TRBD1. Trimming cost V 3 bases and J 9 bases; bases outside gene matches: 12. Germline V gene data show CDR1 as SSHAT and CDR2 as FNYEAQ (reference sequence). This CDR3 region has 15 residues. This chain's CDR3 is CASSLGPGQGGKAFF. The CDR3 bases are TGTGCCAGCAGCTTGGGGCCTGGACAGGGTGGGAAAGCTTTCTTT.

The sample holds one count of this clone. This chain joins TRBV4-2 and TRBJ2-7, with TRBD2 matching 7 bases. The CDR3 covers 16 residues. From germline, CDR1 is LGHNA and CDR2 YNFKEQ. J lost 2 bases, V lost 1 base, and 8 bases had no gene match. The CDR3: CASSQGVGGPTYEQYF. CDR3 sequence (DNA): TGTGCCAGCAGCCAAGGTGTGGGAGGGCCGACCTACGAGCAGTACTTC.

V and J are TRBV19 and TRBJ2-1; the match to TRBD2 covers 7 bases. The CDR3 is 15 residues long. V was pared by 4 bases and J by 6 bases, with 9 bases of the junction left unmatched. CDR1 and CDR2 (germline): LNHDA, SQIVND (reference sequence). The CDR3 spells CASSNRDGRTNEQFF. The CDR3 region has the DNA TGTGCCAGTAGTAACCGGGACGGGAGGACCAATGAGCAGTTCTTC. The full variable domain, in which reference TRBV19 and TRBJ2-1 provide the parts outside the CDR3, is DGGITQSPKYLFRKEGQNVTLSCEQNLNHDAMYWYRQDPGQGLRLIYYSQIVNDFQKGDIAEGYSVSREKKESFPLTVTSAQKNPTAFYLCASSNRDGRTNEQFFGPGTRLTVL.

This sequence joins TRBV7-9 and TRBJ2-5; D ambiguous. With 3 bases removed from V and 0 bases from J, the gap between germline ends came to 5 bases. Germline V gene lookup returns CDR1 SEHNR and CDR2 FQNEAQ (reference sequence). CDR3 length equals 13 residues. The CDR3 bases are TGTGCCAGCAGCTTTCCGTACCAAGAGACCCAGTACTTC. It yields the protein CASSFPYQETQYF.

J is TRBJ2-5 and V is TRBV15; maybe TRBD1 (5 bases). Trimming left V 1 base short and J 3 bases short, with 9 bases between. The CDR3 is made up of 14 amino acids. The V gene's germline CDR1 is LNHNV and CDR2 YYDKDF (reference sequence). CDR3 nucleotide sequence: TGTGCCACCAGCAGAGTGACAGATGAAGAGACCCAGTACTTC. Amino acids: CATSRVTDEETQYF. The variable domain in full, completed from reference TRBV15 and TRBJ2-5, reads DAMVIQNPRYQVTQFGKPVTLSCSQTLNHNVMYWYQQKSSQAPKLLFHYYDKDFNNEADTPDNFQSRRPNTSFCFLDIRSPGLGDTAMYLCATSRVTDEETQYFGPGTRLLVL.

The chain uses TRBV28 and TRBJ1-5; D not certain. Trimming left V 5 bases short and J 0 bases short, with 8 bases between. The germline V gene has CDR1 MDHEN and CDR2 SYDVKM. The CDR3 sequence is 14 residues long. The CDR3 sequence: CASSPDYSNQPQHF. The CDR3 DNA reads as TGTGCCAGCAGTCCGGACTATAGCAATCAGCCCCAGCATTTT. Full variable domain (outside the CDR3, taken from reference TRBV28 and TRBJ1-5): DVKVTQSSRYLVKRTGEKVFLECVQDMDHENMFWYRQDPGLGLRLIYFSYDVKMKEKGDIPEGYSVSREKKERFSLILESASTNQTSMYLCASSPDYSNQPQHFGDGTRLSIL.

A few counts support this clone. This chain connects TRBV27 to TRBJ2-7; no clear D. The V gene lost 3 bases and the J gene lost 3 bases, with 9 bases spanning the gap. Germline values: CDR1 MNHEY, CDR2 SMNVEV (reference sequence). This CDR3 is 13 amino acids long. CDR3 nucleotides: TGTGCCAGCAGTTTGTCGACGTACTACGAGCAGTACTTC. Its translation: CASSLSTYYEQYF.

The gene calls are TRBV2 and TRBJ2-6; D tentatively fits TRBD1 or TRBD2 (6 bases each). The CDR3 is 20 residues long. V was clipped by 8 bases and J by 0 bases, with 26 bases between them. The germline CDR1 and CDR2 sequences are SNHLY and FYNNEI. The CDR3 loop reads CASSPEGGRETSSGANVLTF. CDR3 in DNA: TGTGCCAGCTCCCCGGAGGGGGGCAGGGAAACAAGCTCTGGGGCCAACGTCCTGACTTTC.

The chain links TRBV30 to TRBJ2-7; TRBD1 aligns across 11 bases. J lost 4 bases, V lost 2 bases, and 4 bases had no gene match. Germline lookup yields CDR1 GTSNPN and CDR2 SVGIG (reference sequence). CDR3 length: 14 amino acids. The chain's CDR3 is CAWSFGTGGYEQYF. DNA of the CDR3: TGTGCCTGGAGTTTCGGGACAGGGGGATACGAGCAGTACTTC. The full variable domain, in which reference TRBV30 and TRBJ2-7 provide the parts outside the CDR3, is SQTIHQWPATLVQPVGSPLSLECTVEGTSNPNLYWYRQAAGRGLQLLFYSVGIGQISSEVPQNLSASRPQDRQFILSSKKLLLSDSGFYLCAWSFGTGGYEQYFGPGTRLTVT.

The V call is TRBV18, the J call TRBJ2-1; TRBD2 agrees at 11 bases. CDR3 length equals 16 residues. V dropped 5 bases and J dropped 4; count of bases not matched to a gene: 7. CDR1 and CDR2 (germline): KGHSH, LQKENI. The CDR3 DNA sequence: TGTGCCAGCTCATTAAGCGGGACTAGCGGTTACAATGAGCAGTTCTTC. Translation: CASSLSGTSGYNEQFF.

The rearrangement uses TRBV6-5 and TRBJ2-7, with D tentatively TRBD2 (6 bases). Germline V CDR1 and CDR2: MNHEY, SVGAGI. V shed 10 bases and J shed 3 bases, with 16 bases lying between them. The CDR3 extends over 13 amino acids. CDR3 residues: CATIGTGGYEQYF. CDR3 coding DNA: TGTGCCACCATCGGGACTGGGGGCTACGAGCAGTACTTC.

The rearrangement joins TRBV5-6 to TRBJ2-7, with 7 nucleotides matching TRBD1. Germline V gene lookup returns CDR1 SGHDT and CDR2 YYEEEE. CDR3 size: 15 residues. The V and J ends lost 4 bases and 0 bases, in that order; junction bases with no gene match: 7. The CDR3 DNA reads TGTGCCAGCAGCATATACCGGGACAGCTCCTACGAGCAGTACTTC. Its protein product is CASSIYRDSSYEQYF.

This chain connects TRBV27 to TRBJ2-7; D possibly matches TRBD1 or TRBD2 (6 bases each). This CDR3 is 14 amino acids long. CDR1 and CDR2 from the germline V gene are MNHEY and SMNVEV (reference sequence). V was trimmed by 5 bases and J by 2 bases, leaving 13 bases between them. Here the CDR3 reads CASSLGRGPYEQYF. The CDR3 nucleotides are TGTGCCAGCAGTCTGGGACGGGGGCCCTACGAGCAGTACTTC.

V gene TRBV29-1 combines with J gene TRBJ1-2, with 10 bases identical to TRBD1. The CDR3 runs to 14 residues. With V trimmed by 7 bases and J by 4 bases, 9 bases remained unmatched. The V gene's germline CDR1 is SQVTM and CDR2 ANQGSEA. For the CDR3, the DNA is TGCAGCGCTTACACCGGGACAGGGGCCTATGGCTACACCTTC. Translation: CSAYTGTGAYGYTF.

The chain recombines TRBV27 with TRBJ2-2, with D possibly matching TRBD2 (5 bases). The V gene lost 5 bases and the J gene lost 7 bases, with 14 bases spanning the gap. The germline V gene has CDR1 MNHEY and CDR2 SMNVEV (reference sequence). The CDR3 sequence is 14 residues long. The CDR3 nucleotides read TGTGCCAGCAGTACTGGCCGCGACTACGGGGAGCTGTTTTTT. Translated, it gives CASSTGRDYGELFF.

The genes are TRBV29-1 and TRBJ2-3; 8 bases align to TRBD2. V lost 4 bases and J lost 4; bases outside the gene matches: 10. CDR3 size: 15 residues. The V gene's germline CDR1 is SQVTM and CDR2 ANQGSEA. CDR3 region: CSVVRAGDRADTQYF. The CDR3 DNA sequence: TGCAGCGTTGTCCGAGCGGGAGATCGGGCAGATACGCAGTATTTT.

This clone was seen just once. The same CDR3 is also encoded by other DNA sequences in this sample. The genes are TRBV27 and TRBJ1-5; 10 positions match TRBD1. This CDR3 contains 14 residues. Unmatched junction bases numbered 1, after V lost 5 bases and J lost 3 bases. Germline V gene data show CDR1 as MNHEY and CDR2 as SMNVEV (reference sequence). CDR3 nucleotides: TGTGCCAGCAGTCGACAGGGGGCCAATCAGCCCCAGCATTTT. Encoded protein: CASSRQGANQPQHF.

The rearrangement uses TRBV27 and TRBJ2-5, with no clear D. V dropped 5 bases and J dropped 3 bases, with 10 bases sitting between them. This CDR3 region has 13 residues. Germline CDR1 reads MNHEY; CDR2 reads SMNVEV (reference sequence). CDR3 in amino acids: CASSPLVKETQYF. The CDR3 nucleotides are TGTGCCAGCAGTCCCTTGGTAAAAGAGACCCAGTACTTC.

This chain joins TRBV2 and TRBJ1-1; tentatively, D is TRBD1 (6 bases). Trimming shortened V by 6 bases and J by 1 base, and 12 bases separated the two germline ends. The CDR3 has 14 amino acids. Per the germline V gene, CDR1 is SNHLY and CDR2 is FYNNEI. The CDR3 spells CASRGDTGNTEAFF. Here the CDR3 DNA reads TGTGCCAGCAGGGGGGACACGGGGAACACTGAAGCTTTCTTT. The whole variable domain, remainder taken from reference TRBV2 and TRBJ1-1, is EPEVTQTPSHQVTQMGQEVILRCVPISNHLYFYWYRQILGQKVEFLVSFYNNEISEKSEIFDDQFSVERPDGSNFTLKIRSTKLEDSAMYFCASRGDTGNTEAFFGQGTRLTVV.

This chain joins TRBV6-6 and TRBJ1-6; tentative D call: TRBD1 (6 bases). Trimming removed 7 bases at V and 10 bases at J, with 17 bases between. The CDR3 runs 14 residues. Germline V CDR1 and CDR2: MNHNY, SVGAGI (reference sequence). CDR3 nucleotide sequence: TGTGCCAGCAAGAGCGACAGGTCGGGATCACCCCTCCACTTT. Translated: CASKSDRSGSPLHF.

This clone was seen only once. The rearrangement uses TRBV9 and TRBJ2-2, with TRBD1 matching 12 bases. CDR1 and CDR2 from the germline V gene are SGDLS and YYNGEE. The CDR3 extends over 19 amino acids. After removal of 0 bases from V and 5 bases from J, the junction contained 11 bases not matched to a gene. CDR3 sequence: CASSVVGTGGAFLTGELFF. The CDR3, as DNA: TGTGCCAGCAGCGTAGTAGGGACAGGGGGCGCCTTTTTAACCGGGGAGCTGTTTTTT.

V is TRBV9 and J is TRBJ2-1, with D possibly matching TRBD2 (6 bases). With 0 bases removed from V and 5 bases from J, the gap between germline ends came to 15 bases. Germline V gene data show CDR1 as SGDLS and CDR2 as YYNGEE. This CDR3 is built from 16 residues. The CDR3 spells CASSVGTGRGNNEQFF. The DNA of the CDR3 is TGTGCCAGCAGCGTAGGTACCGGGAGAGGCAACAATGAGCAGTTCTTC.

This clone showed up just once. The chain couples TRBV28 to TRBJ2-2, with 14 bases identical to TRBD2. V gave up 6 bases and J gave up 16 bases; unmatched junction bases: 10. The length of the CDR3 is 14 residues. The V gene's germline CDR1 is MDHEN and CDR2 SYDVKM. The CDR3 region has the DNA TGTGCCAGCAGCCCGGAAGGGACTAGCGGGAGAGGGTTTTTT. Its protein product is CASSPEGTSGRGFF.

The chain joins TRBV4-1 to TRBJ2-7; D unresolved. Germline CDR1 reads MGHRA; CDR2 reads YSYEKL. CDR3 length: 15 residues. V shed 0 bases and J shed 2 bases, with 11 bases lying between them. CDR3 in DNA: TGCGCCAGCAGCCAAGATTTTGAGCTTCCCTACGAGCAGTACTTC. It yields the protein CASSQDFELPYEQYF.

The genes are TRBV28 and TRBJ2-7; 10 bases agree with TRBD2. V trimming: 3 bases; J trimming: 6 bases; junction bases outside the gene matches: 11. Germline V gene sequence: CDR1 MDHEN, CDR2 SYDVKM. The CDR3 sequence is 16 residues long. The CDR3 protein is CASSFPASGRALEQYF. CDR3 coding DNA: TGTGCCAGCAGTTTCCCCGCGAGCGGGAGGGCCCTCGAGCAGTACTTC.

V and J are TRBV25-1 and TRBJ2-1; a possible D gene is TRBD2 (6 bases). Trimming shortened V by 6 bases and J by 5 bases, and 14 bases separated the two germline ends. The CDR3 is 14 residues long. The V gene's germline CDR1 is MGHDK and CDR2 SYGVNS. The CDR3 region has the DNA TGTGCCAGCAGCCTAACCGGGAGCCACAATGAGCAGTTCTTC. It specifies CASSLTGSHNEQFF. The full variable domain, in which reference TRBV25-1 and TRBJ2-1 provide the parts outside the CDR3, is EADIYQTPRYLVIGTGKKITLECSQTMGHDKMYWYQQDPGMELHLIHYSYGVNSTEKGDLSSESTVSRIRTEHFPLTLESARPSHTSQYLCASSLTGSHNEQFFGPGTRLTVL.